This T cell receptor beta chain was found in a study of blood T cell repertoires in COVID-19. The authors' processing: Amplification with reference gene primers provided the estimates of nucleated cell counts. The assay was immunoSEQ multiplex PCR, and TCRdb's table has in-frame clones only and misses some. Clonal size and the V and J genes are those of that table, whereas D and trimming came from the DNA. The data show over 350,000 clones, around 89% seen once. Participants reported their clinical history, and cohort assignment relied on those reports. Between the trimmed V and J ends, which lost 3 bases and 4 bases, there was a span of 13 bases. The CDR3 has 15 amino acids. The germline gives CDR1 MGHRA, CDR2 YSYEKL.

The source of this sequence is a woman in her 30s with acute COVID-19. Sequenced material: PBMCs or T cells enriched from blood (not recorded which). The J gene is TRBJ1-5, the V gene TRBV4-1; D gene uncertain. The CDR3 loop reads CASSQNVNYNQPQHF. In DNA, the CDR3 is TGCGCCAGCAGCCAGAATGTTAACTATAATCAGCCCCAGCATTTT.